These 8 T cell receptor beta chains came from one sample sequenced in a study of healthy donors' naive CD4 and CD8 T cells. Each TCR library used roughly 510 ng of total RNA and a linear amplification protocol. TCRdb reprocessed the reads via MiXCR and lists one record per CDR3 protein. The sample includes about 180,000 distinct CDR3 sequences, 65% to 75% of them seen just once. Sequenced input: naive CD4+ and CD8+ T cells sorted from blood, pooled from several donors. The receptors were gathered from a pool of human donors in good health; the sample pools cells from several healthy donors.

V gene TRBV6-1 combines with J gene TRBJ1-3, with 7 bases fitting TRBD1. The CDR3 consists of 15 residues. The V gene's germline CDR1 is MNHNS and CDR2 SASEGT. The V gene end was trimmed by 6 bases and the J gene end by 0 bases; junction bases not matched to a gene: 5. CDR3 bases: TGTGCCAGCAGGCGGGACAGTTCCTCTGGAAACACCATATATTTT. This codes for CASRRDSSSGNTIYF.

This chain joins TRBV12-3 or TRBV12-4 and TRBJ2-1; no definite D call. This CDR3 spans 14 amino acids. V was clipped by 2 bases and J by 2 bases, with 7 bases between them. DNA for the CDR3: TGTGCCAGCAGTTTATCGATCCCCTACAATGAGCAGTTCTTC. This gives the protein CASSLSIPYNEQFF.

The chain combines TRBV11-2 with TRBJ2-5; possible D gene TRBD1, 6 bases. The CDR3 loop spans 16 amino acids. Looked up from germline, CDR1 is SGHAT and CDR2 is FQNNGV. V lost 1 base to trimming and J lost 3 bases, with 15 bases between them. The CDR3 protein is CASSLVKGQGKETQYF. In DNA form, the CDR3 reads TGTGCCAGCAGCTTAGTAAAGGGCCAGGGGAAAGAGACCCAGTACTTC.

This clonotype showed up just a few times. V usage is TRBV27 and J usage is TRBJ2-1; D is unclear. Looked up from germline, CDR1 is MNHEY and CDR2 is SMNVEV (reference sequence). This CDR3 spans 11 amino acids. Trimming left V 1 base short and J 6 bases short, with 1 base between. DNA for the CDR3: TGTGCCAGCAGTTTATTCAATGAGCAGTTCTTC. Translation gives CASSLFNEQFF.

This clonotype was observed a handful of times. The chain combines TRBV6-5 with TRBJ2-2, with D perhaps TRBD2 (5 bases). The V and J ends lost 1 base and 6 bases respectively, with 18 bases between them. Germline V gene data show CDR1 as MNHEY and CDR2 as SVGAGI. CDR3 length: 17 residues. In DNA, the CDR3 is TGTGCCAGCAGTTACTTAGGACTCACGTGGGATCCCGGGGAGCTGTTTTTT. This translates into CASSYLGLTWDPGELFF.

The sample holds one count of this clonotype. This chain links TRBV19 with TRBJ1-1; tentative D call: TRBD1 (5 bases). The CDR3 has 16 amino acids. The ends were cut back, 5 bases at V and 0 bases at J, with 16 bases in the middle. Germline V gives CDR1 LNHDA, CDR2 SQIVND (reference sequence). DNA for the CDR3: TGTGCCAGTAGTGCGGGACGGCGGACTATGAACACTGAAGCTTTCTTT. This gives the protein CASSAGRRTMNTEAFF. Complete variable domain (other parts from reference TRBV19 and TRBJ1-1): DGGITQSPKYLFRKEGQNVTLSCEQNLNHDAMYWYRQDPGQGLRLIYYSQIVNDFQKGDIAEGYSVSREKKESFPLTVTSAQKNPTAFYLCASSAGRRTMNTEAFFGQGTRLTVV.

This chain joins TRBV5-6 and TRBJ2-1; TRBD1 matches at 9 bases. Germline CDR1 SGHDT, CDR2 YYEEEE. The CDR3 sequence is 14 residues long. Trimming cost V 3 bases and J 10 bases; bases outside gene matches: 8. The CDR3 here is CASSWDRDMREQFF. CDR3 DNA: TGTGCCAGCAGCTGGGACAGGGACATGAGGGAGCAGTTCTTC.

This clonotype was detected a few times. The chain has TRBV29-1 and TRBJ1-1; D gene uncertain. The CDR3 consists of 12 residues. The V end lost 7 bases, the J end lost 4 bases, and 13 bases lay between the germline ends. The germline V gene encodes CDR1 SQVTM and CDR2 ANQGSEA. CDR3 residues: CSAIGSGTEAFF. DNA of the CDR3: TGCAGCGCCATAGGGTCGGGCACTGAAGCTTTCTTT. The entire variable domain, with the rest obtained from reference TRBV29-1 and TRBJ1-1, is as follows: SAVISQKPSRDICQRGTSLTIQCQVDSQVTMMFWYRQQPGQSLTLIATANQGSEATYESGFVIDKFPISRPNLTFSTLTVSNMSPEDSSIYLCSAIGSGTEAFFGQGTRLTVV.